The clone carrying this T cell receptor (beta chain) was found once. Its antigen is unknown. V was pared by 0 bases and J by 4 bases, with 17 bases between. The CDR3 sequence is 17 residues long. Germline CDR1 reads SGDLS; CDR2 reads YYNGEE. The data derive from a study of glioma-infiltrating T cells after dendritic cell vaccination. Background on the study: The vaccine used monocyte-derived dendritic cells pulsed overnight with autologous tumor lysate. Findings of the study overall: Longer survival after dendritic cell vaccination followed higher pretreatment TIL content.

Some clones are missing from TCRdb's copy, which holds only in-frame ones; the method was immunoSEQ multiplex PCR. The sample lists around 60,000 clones, roughly 86% occurring once. The time point: after dendritic cell vaccination, including at tumor progression/relapse. The starting material was blood, obtained after dendritic cell vaccination. The chain combines TRBV9 with TRBJ1-3, with D possibly matching TRBD1 (6 bases). The receptor's source is a human donor with glioblastoma. CDR3 coding DNA: TGTGCCAGCAGCGTAGAGGGGGAAGGCCGCAGCGGAAACACCATATATTTT. This sequence encodes CASSVEGEGRSGNTIYF.